These 20 T cell receptor beta chains were sequenced from one sample in a study of human T cells and chemical hapten exposure. In TCRdb, the RACE reads were re-called with MiXCR into one record per CDR3 protein. The table records over 50,000 distinct CDR3 sequences, approximately 9.6% of them present only once. As to time point: pre-sensitization, week 0. The treatment was: therapeutic diphenylcyclopropenone sensitization with weekly scalp DPC. The template was total RNA from unfractionated whole blood. This sample comprised whole blood, obtained in connection with sensitization to the hapten diphenylcyclopropenone (DPC). The receptors were sampled from a woman younger than 45 with alopecia areata. Some clones in this sample may be carry-over from other donors' samples.

The genes are TRBV5-1 and TRBJ1-3; 12 bases map to TRBD1. This CDR3 spans 17 amino acids. The V and J ends lost 0 bases and 4 bases, in that order; junction bases with no gene match: 5. Germline values: CDR1 SGHRS, CDR2 YFSETQ. CDR3 DNA sequence: TGCGCCAGCAGCTTGGAAGGGACAGGGGGCTCCGGAAACACCATATATTTT. Translating it yields CASSLEGTGGSGNTIYF.

This clonotype has a handful of counts. This chain joins TRBV12-3 or TRBV12-4 and TRBJ2-1; D gene unclear. The V end was cut by 5 bases, the J end by 15 bases, with 20 bases between. The CDR3 totals 13 residues. The CDR3 spells CASSPREALFPFF. The CDR3 DNA follows: TGTGCCAGCAGTCCCCGCGAGGCCTTGTTCCCGTTCTTC.

The chain uses TRBV4-3 and TRBJ1-3; 7 bases map to TRBD1. J was trimmed by 6 bases and V by 3 bases; bases with no gene match: 11. Germline assignment: CDR1 LGHNA and CDR2 YSLEER. The CDR3 has 16 amino acids. The CDR3 DNA sequence: TGCGCCAGCAGCCATGCGTCAACAGGGGCGGCAAACACCATATATTTT. Translating it yields CASSHASTGAANTIYF.

The chain carries TRBV7-6 and TRBJ2-6; possibly TRBD2 for D (5 bases). The length of the CDR3 is 15 residues. Germline V CDR1 and CDR2: SGHVS, FNYEAQ. Trimming stripped 5 bases from V and 0 bases from J, with 8 bases between. CDR3 DNA: TGTGCCAGCAGCCTCCTAGCCTCTGGGGCCAACGTCCTGACTTTC. Protein product: CASSLLASGANVLTF.

This clonotype is medium-sized by share. The V call is TRBV7-2, the J call TRBJ2-2; 10 bases are shared with TRBD2. The CDR3 length is 15 residues. V shed 3 bases, J shed 7 bases, and the junction held 5 bases outside the gene matches. Germline CDR1 SGHTA, CDR2 FQGNSA. The CDR3 DNA follows: TGTGCCAGCAGCTTTCAGCGGGGGGGTAACGGGGAGCTGTTTTTT. Amino acids: CASSFQRGGNGELFF.

This clonotype was detected a few times. The J gene is TRBJ1-5, the V gene TRBV2; the D gene is possibly TRBD1 (6 bases). The CDR3 runs 14 residues. Germline CDR1 reads SNHLY; CDR2 reads FYNNEI. The V end lost 3 bases, the J end lost 3 bases, and 9 bases lay between the germline ends. CDR3 nucleotide sequence: TGTGCCAGCAGTGACAGGGGACTCAATCAGCCCCAGCATTTT. Amino acids: CASSDRGLNQPQHF. Full variable domain (missing parts from reference TRBV2 and TRBJ1-5): EPEVTQTPSHQVTQMGQEVILRCVPISNHLYFYWYRQILGQKVEFLVSFYNNEISEKSEIFDDQFSVERPDGSNFTLKIRSTKLEDSAMYFCASSDRGLNQPQHFGDGTRLSIL.

This chain uses TRBV28 with TRBJ2-2; D perhaps matches TRBD2 (5 bases). Germline CDR1 MDHEN, CDR2 SYDVKM. V shed 7 bases and J shed 6 bases, with 21 bases lying between them. CDR3 length equals 16 residues. The CDR3 region is CASTDLNPRGSGELFF. The DNA of the CDR3 is TGTGCCAGCACCGACCTCAACCCCCGAGGGTCCGGGGAGCTGTTTTTT.

This chain joins TRBV7-3 and TRBJ2-2; TRBD1 matches 10 bases. The junction had 11 bases not matched to a gene; V was cut back by 0 bases and J by 7 bases. Germline CDR1 SGHTA, CDR2 FQGTGA. The CDR3 sequence is 18 residues long. The CDR3 DNA reads as TGTGCCAGCAGCTTAACGGTGGCGACAGGGGGCGCCGGCGGGGAGCTGTTTTTT. This codes for CASSLTVATGGAGGELFF.

By sample share, this clonotype is medium-sized. This rearrangement joins TRBV2 to TRBJ2-1, with 10 nucleotides matching TRBD2. The germline V gene has CDR1 SNHLY and CDR2 FYNNEI. The trim removed 2 bases at V and 4 bases at J, leaving 5 bases unmatched. CDR3 length equals 16 residues. The CDR3 here is CASSESSGGYYNEQFF. The CDR3 DNA reads TGTGCCAGCAGTGAATCTAGCGGGGGATATTACAATGAGCAGTTCTTC.

This clonotype was found many times. The V gene is TRBV28, the J gene TRBJ2-1; tentatively, D is TRBD2 (7 bases). CDR1 is MDHEN and CDR2 is SYDVKM in the germline V gene. The CDR3 length is 18 residues. Trimming removed 0 bases from V and 0 bases from J, with 15 bases in between. CDR3 residues: CASSLWGGRTNSYNEQFF. As DNA, the CDR3 is TGTGCCAGCAGTTTATGGGGGGGGCGGACAAACTCCTACAATGAGCAGTTCTTC. Looking up the rest from reference TRBV28 and TRBJ2-1 gives the full variable domain: DVKVTQSSRYLVKRTGEKVFLECVQDMDHENMFWYRQDPGLGLRLIYFSYDVKMKEKGDIPEGYSVSREKKERFSLILESASTNQTSMYLCASSLWGGRTNSYNEQFFGPGTRLTVL.

This clonotype was detected only a few times. The V call is TRBV28, the J call TRBJ2-7; 7 nucleotides match TRBD1. CDR1 MDHEN and CDR2 SYDVKM come from the germline V gene. The CDR3 contains 14 residues. Trimming removed 4 bases from V and 3 bases from J; junction bases left unmatched: 6. The CDR3 is CASSYGDRDYEQYF. CDR3 nucleotide sequence: TGTGCCAGCAGTTACGGGGACAGAGACTACGAGCAGTACTTC.

The chain recombines TRBV13 with TRBJ2-7; 9 bases align to TRBD1. Per the germline V gene, CDR1 is PRHDT and CDR2 is FYEKMQ (reference sequence). The CDR3 spans 16 residues. The ends lost 3 bases at V and 7 bases at J; junction bases unmatched: 13. CDR3 in amino acids: CASSFAGTGSLKEQYF. The CDR3 nucleotides are TGTGCCAGCAGCTTCGCAGGGACAGGGAGCCTTAAAGAGCAGTACTTC.

The sample holds many counts of this clonotype. The rearrangement links TRBV12-3 or TRBV12-4 to TRBJ2-1, with D perhaps TRBD1 (6 bases). The CDR3 loop spans 17 amino acids. Trimming took 6 bases from V and 7 from J, leaving 25 bases between them. This chain's CDR3 is CASRLSRTANLGNEQFF. The CDR3 bases are TGTGCCAGCAGACTTAGCAGGACAGCTAATCTGGGAAATGAGCAGTTCTTC.

This clonotype showed up just a few times. The chain is built from TRBV11-2 and TRBJ2-7; a weak D match, TRBD1 (5 bases). Germline V gene lookup returns CDR1 SGHAT and CDR2 FQNNGV. The CDR3 has 16 amino acids. The V and J ends lost 5 bases and 7 bases respectively, with 24 bases between them. CDR3 amino acids: CASSKGWAPISQEQYF. CDR3 in DNA: TGTGCCAGCAGCAAGGGGTGGGCGCCCATATCCCAGGAGCAGTACTTC.

The chain has TRBV20-1 and TRBJ1-2; no firm D call. The CDR3 is 14 residues long. Germline CDR1 DFQATT, CDR2 SNEGSKA (reference sequence). The V end lost 4 bases, the J end lost 7 bases, and 19 bases lay between the germline ends. This chain's CDR3 is CSAMDPGTPTGYTF. In DNA, the CDR3 is TGCAGTGCTATGGACCCGGGAACTCCAACTGGCTACACCTTC.

The rearrangement joins TRBV7-2 to TRBJ2-7, with 9 bases lining up with TRBD2. Trimming at V came to 0 bases and at J to 4 bases, leaving 7 bases not matched to a gene. Per the germline V gene, CDR1 is SGHTA and CDR2 is FQGNSA. The CDR3 is 16 amino acids. The CDR3 DNA is TGTGCCAGCAGCTTAGCTGTTAGCGGGGGTGCATACGAGCAGTACTTC. This codes for CASSLAVSGGAYEQYF.

This clonotype was detected only a few times. This rearrangement joins TRBV5-1 to TRBJ2-1; TRBD1 or TRBD2 may be the D gene (6 bases each). The germline V gene encodes CDR1 SGHRS and CDR2 YFSETQ. V lost 4 bases and J 8 bases, leaving 22 bases between the germline ends. This CDR3 is built from 16 residues. CDR3 sequence reads: CASSLTGGTGGHEQFF. For the CDR3, the DNA is TGCGCCAGCAGCCTCACAGGAGGAACCGGGGGCCATGAGCAGTTCTTC.

The chain combines TRBV19 with TRBJ2-3; 8 positions match TRBD2. V shed 6 bases and J 6 bases; nucleotides not matched to a gene: 11. The CDR3 runs 15 residues. Germline lookup yields CDR1 LNHDA and CDR2 SQIVND (reference sequence). The CDR3 nucleotides are TGTGCCAGTAGCCTGACGGGGGGGTCAGGGGATACGCAGTATTTT. The encoded protein is CASSLTGGSGDTQYF. Drawing the rest from reference TRBV19 and TRBJ2-3, the complete variable domain is DGGITQSPKYLFRKEGQNVTLSCEQNLNHDAMYWYRQDPGQGLRLIYYSQIVNDFQKGDIAEGYSVSREKKESFPLTVTSAQKNPTAFYLCASSLTGGSGDTQYFGPGTRLTVL.

The gene calls are TRBV7-3 and TRBJ2-1; no definite D call. V was shortened by 0 bases and J by 5 bases, with 5 bases between the two germline ends. The CDR3 contains 13 residues. The germline V gene encodes CDR1 SGHTA and CDR2 FQGTGA. The CDR3 loop reads CASSLTWDNEQFF. CDR3 DNA: TGTGCCAGCAGCTTAACCTGGGACAATGAGCAGTTCTTC.

This clonotype was seen only a few times. V and J are TRBV4-1 and TRBJ2-7; no reliable D call. The germline V gene has CDR1 MGHRA and CDR2 YSYEKL. The CDR3 has 14 residues. V was trimmed by 1 base and J by 6 bases, leaving 13 bases between them. The CDR3 coding sequence is TGCGCCAGCAGCCAAGGGTCCCCAGTTATCGAGCAGTACTTC. The encoded protein is CASSQGSPVIEQYF.